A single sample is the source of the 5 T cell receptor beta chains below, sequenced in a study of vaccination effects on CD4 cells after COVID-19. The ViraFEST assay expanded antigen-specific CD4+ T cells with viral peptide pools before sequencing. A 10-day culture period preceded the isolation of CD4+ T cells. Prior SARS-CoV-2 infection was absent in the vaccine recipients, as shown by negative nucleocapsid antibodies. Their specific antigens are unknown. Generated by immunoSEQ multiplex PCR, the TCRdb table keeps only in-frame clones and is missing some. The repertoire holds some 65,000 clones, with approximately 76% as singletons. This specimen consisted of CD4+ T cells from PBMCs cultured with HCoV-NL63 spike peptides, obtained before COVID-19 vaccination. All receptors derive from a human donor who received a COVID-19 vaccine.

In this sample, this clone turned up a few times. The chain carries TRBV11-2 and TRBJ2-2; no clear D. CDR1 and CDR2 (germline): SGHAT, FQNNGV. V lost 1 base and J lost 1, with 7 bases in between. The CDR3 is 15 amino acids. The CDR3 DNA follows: TGTGCCAGCAGCTTAGTCCGGGTGAACACCGGGGAGCTGTTTTTT. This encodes CASSLVRVNTGELFF. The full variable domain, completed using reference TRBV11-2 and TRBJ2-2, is EAGVAQSPRYKIIEKRQSVAFWCNPISGHATLYWYQQILGQGPKLLIQFQNNGVVDDSQLPKDRFSAERLKGVDSTLKIQPAKLEDSAVYLCASSLVRVNTGELFFGEGSRLTVL.

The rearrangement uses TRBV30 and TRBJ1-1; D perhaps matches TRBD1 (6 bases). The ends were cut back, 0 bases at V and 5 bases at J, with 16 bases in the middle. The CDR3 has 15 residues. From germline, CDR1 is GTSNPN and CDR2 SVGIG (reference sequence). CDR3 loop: CAWSVGSGRGTEAFF. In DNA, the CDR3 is TGTGCCTGGAGTGTAGGGTCAGGGAGGGGGACTGAAGCTTTCTTT. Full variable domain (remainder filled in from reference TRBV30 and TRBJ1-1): SQTIHQWPATLVQPVGSPLSLECTVEGTSNPNLYWYRQAAGRGLQLLFYSVGIGQISSEVPQNLSASRPQDRQFILSSKKLLLSDSGFYLCAWSVGSGRGTEAFFGQGTRLTVV.

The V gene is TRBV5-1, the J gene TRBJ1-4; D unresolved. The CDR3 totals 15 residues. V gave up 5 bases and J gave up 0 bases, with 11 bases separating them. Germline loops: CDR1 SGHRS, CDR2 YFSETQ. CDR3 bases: TGCGCCAGCAGAGCCCTTGACGCAACTAATGAAAAACTGTTTTTT. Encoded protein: CASRALDATNEKLFF.

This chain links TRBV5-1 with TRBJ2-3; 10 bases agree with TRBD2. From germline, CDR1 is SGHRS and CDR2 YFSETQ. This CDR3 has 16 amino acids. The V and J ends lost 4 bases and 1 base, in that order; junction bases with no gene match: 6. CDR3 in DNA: TGCGCCAGCAGCATCGGACTAGCGGTGGGCACAGATACGCAGTATTTT. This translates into CASSIGLAVGTDTQYF.

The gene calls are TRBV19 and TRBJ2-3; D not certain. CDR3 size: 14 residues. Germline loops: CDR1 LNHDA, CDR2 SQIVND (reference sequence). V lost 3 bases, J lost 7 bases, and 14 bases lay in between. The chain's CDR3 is CASSISFESNTQYF. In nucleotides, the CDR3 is TGTGCCAGTAGTATTTCTTTTGAATCCAATACGCAGTATTTT.